Following are 10 T cell receptor beta chains from one sample sequenced in a study of blood T cell repertoires in COVID-19. Produced via immunoSEQ multiplex PCR; TCRdb's table is partial and in-frame only. The repertoire holds 180,000 or so clones, with approximately 80% as singletons. Sample: peripheral blood. These receptor sequences come from a woman between 50 and 59 years old with active or convalescent COVID-19.

This clone was seen just once. The chain links TRBV6-2 or TRBV6-3 to TRBJ2-1, with 11 nucleotides matching TRBD2. There are 15 residues in the CDR3. With V trimmed by 5 bases and J by 7 bases, 7 bases remained unmatched. Germline V gene data show CDR1 as MNHEY and CDR2 as SVGEGT. The CDR3 reads CASSDSGGAGNEQFF. The CDR3 DNA sequence: TGTGCCAGCAGTGATAGCGGGGGGGCCGGTAATGAGCAGTTCTTC.

CDR3 DNA sequence: TGTGCCAGCAGCCTCCGACTTGCTGAAGCTTTCTTT. Translated, it gives CASSLRLAEAFF. The V call is TRBV7-2, the J call TRBJ1-1; the D is unclear. The germline V gene has CDR1 SGHTA and CDR2 FQGNSA. V was cut by 5 bases and J by 6 bases, with 10 bases left in between. The CDR3 sequence is 12 residues long.

The rearrangement links TRBV9 to TRBJ1-5, with D unclear. The CDR3 runs to 12 residues. Germline assignment: CDR1 SGDLS and CDR2 YYNGEE. Deletions cut 9 bases from V and 6 bases from J, with 13 bases between. The CDR3 region has the DNA TGTGCCACCGTGGCCGGGAGTCAGCCCCAGCATTTT. This sequence encodes CATVAGSQPQHF.

Of note for this clone: Additional DNA sequences in this sample encode the identical CDR3. The chain couples TRBV6-5 to TRBJ1-1; D gene unclear. The CDR3 consists of 13 residues. Trimming shortened V by 2 bases and J by 5 bases, and 9 bases separated the two germline ends. Germline lookup yields CDR1 MNHEY and CDR2 SVGAGI. The CDR3 sequence is CASSYTGNTEAFF. CDR3 bases: TGTGCCAGCAGTTACACGGGGAATACTGAAGCTTTCTTT.

The chain links TRBV7-2 to TRBJ2-2; D gene uncertain. V lost 3 bases and J 5 bases, leaving 13 bases between the germline ends. The CDR3 has 15 amino acids. Germline assignment: CDR1 SGHTA and CDR2 FQGNSA. The CDR3 spells CASSFPTSGTGELFF. CDR3 in DNA: TGTGCCAGCAGCTTTCCCACCTCCGGGACCGGGGAGCTGTTTTTT.

Worth noting for this clone: At the DNA level, this CDR3 is encoded by other sequences in the same sample as well. The chain recombines TRBV9 with TRBJ2-7; 14 bases fit TRBD2. This CDR3 is built from 15 residues. V trimming: 0 bases; J trimming: 5 bases; junction bases outside the gene matches: 1. CDR1 and CDR2 (germline): SGDLS, YYNGEE. The CDR3 DNA follows: TGTGCCAGCAGCGTAGGGGGACTAGCGGGGGACGAGCAGTACTTC. Protein sequence: CASSVGGLAGDEQYF.

In DNA, the CDR3 is TGTGCCAGTAGCCCCTGGGACAGTTATTTCTCCTATAATTCACCCCTCCACTTT. Translation: CASSPWDSYFSYNSPLHF. The chain carries TRBV19 and TRBJ1-6, with 7 bases identical to TRBD1. This CDR3 contains 18 residues. The trim removed 6 bases at V and 0 bases at J, leaving 11 bases unmatched. CDR1 and CDR2 from the germline V gene are LNHDA and SQIVND (reference sequence).

Ten or more counts support this clone. The rearrangement uses TRBV19 and TRBJ2-1, with D unresolved. Trimming took 7 bases from V and 2 from J, leaving 18 bases between them. The CDR3 covers 16 residues. Germline CDR1 and CDR2: LNHDA and SQIVND (reference sequence). The CDR3 loop is CASKDFAANTYNEQFF. CDR3 nucleotide sequence: TGTGCCAGTAAGGATTTTGCGGCTAACACCTACAATGAGCAGTTCTTC.

The chain is built from TRBV2 and TRBJ2-5; the match to TRBD1 covers 9 bases. V dropped 4 bases and J dropped 4; count of bases not matched to a gene: 7. Per the germline V gene, CDR1 is SNHLY and CDR2 is FYNNEI. This CDR3 comprises 15 residues. Here the CDR3 DNA reads TGTGCCAGCAGTGCACCAACAGGGGGCGTAGAGACCCAGTACTTC. Translating it yields CASSAPTGGVETQYF.

Comment on this clone: Other DNA sequences of this sample code for an identical CDR3. The gene calls are TRBV19 and TRBJ2-2; 10 bases match TRBD2. Unmatched junction bases numbered 3, after V lost 1 base and J lost 4 bases. CDR1 and CDR2 (germline): LNHDA, SQIVND (reference sequence). The CDR3 extends over 16 amino acids. CDR3 loop: CASSIVRTSGTGELFF. CDR3 coding DNA: TGTGCCAGTAGTATAGTCAGGACTAGCGGCACCGGGGAGCTGTTTTTT.